One and the same sample provided the 8 T cell receptor beta chains below, sequenced in a study of blood T cell repertoires in COVID-19. The protocol was immunoSEQ multiplex PCR, while the TCRdb copy is restricted to in-frame clones and leaves out a portion. The table shows about 240,000 clones, with roughly 86% occurring only once. Source material: PBMCs or T cells enriched from blood (not recorded which). The receptors shown here come from a woman aged 35 to 49 with acute COVID-19.

This clone was recorded once. J is TRBJ2-2 and V is TRBV9, with 8 bases lining up with TRBD2. Germline V lookup: CDR1 SGDLS, CDR2 YYNGEE. The CDR3 consists of 18 residues. Losses at the gene ends were 1 base for V and 4 bases for J; bases not matched to a gene: 12. The CDR3 DNA sequence: TGTGCCAGCAGCGTAAATCGGGAAGGGACTAGAAGCACCGGGGAGCTGTTTTTT. This encodes CASSVNREGTRSTGELFF.

CDR3 DNA: TGTGCCAGCAGCGTAGACCTAGCGGCATCTTACGAGCAGTACTTC. Translation: CASSVDLAASYEQYF. The chain joins TRBV9 to TRBJ2-7; 7 positions match TRBD2. This CDR3 has 15 amino acids. The germline CDR1 and CDR2 sequences are SGDLS and YYNGEE. Trimming cost V 0 bases and J 4 bases; bases outside gene matches: 7.

Only one count was recorded for this clone. CDR3 nucleotide sequence: TGTGCCAGCAGTCCCCCGCAGGGTAATAATGAAAAACTGTTTTTT. Its translation: CASSPPQGNNEKLFF. The chain has TRBV27 and TRBJ1-4; D might be TRBD1 (5 bases). The CDR3 spans 15 residues. Trimming took off 5 bases at V and 4 bases at J, with 14 bases between the two ends. Germline assignment: CDR1 MNHEY and CDR2 SMNVEV (reference sequence).

This clone was seen a handful of times. This rearrangement joins TRBV7-3 to TRBJ2-1, with a possible D match to TRBD1 (7 bases). The CDR3 covers 15 residues. CDR1 SGHTA and CDR2 FQGTGA come from the germline V gene. Trimming stripped 0 bases from V and 7 bases from J, with 13 bases between. The CDR3 nucleotides read TGTGCCAGCAGCTTAACGGCAGGGGGGACGAATGAGCAGTTCTTC. This translates into CASSLTAGGTNEQFF.

In its sample, this clone was seen a few times. CDR3 amino acids: CASSSSGGENTIYF. The CDR3 DNA reads TGTGCCAGCTCATCGTCAGGGGGCGAAAACACCATATATTTT. The chain is built from TRBV18 and TRBJ1-3; 8 bases are shared with TRBD1. The germline gives CDR1 KGHSH, CDR2 LQKENI. The V gene end was trimmed by 5 bases and the J gene end by 6 bases; junction bases not matched to a gene: 6. The length of the CDR3 is 14 residues.

About this clone: The sample carries other DNA sequences with the same CDR3. The chain links TRBV12-3 or TRBV12-4 to TRBJ2-5; D is unresolved. V shed 2 bases and J shed 2 bases, with 3 bases lying between them. CDR3 length equals 12 residues. Here the CDR3 DNA reads TGTGCCAGCAGTTTATTACAAGAGACCCAGTACTTC. Its protein product is CASSLLQETQYF.

The chain carries TRBV5-1 and TRBJ2-1; 7 bases match TRBD1. The CDR3 is 13 amino acids. The germline gives CDR1 SGHRS, CDR2 YFSETQ. The trim removed 4 bases at V and 6 bases at J, leaving 4 bases unmatched. This chain's CDR3 is CASSTNRGNEQFF. The CDR3 region has the DNA TGCGCCAGCAGCACCAACAGGGGCAATGAGCAGTTCTTC.

The chain combines TRBV11-2 with TRBJ2-7, with 16 bases aligning to TRBD2. Germline-derived CDR1 and CDR2 are SGHAT and FQNNGV. With V trimmed by 4 bases and J by 4 bases, 10 bases remained unmatched. This CDR3 spans 18 amino acids. In DNA, the CDR3 is TGTGCCAGCAGCTCCTCAGCCGGGACTAGCGGGAGGGTTTACGAGCAGTACTTC. Protein sequence: CASSSSAGTSGRVYEQYF.